This T cell receptor (beta chain) was identified during a study of a mutant IDH1 vaccine in newly diagnosed glioma. Overall study context: Eight vaccinations reached patients in weeks 1, 3, 5, 7, 11, 15, 19 and 23. Commencement of vaccination occurred 4-6 weeks following radiotherapy alone, or concurrently with temozolomide cycles. Study findings and constraints: Among all patients, vaccine-induced immune responses occurred in around 95%.

Data came from immunoSEQ multiplex PCR; TCRdb stores just in-frame clones and leaves some out. The sample records 35,000 to 45,000 clones, 91% being singletons. The time point is: week 5, during vaccination. In every dose of vaccine, 300 ug of mutant IDH1 20-mer peptide was given alongside topical imiquimod. Every donor had a new WHO grade 3 or 4 astrocytoma that was IDH1-mutant, with loss of nuclear ATRX. Note on this clone: The antigen remains unidentified.

The clonotype was recovered from a man in his fifties or sixties with glioma. Here the sequenced sample was PBMCs, taken from a glioma patient whose treatment included an IDH1 peptide vaccine.

CDR3 nucleotides: TGTGCCAGCAGCCCTCCCCCGTGGACAGGGGATAGCAATCAGCCCCAGCATTTT. Its translation is CASSPPPWTGDSNQPQHF. The chain couples TRBV2 to TRBJ1-5, with 9 positions matching TRBD1. V trimming: 6 bases; J trimming: 0 bases; junction bases outside the gene matches: 12. Per germline, CDR1 SNHLY and CDR2 FYNNEI. The length of the CDR3 is 18 residues.